The rows below give T cell receptor beta chains drawn from one sample of a study of OX40 agonist ivuxolimab in advanced cancers. Some clones are missing from TCRdb's copy, which holds only in-frame ones; the method was immunoSEQ multiplex PCR. The top ten clones hold 0.35% of a sample with tens of thousands of clones, nearly 90% of them seen once. The sequences come from CD4+ or CD8+ T cells sorted from blood, collected in a trial of the OX40 agonist ivuxolimab. The source is an adult with an advanced solid tumor such as melanoma, head and neck, liver or kidney cancer. The CDR3 runs from the conserved cysteine through the conserved F or W. Each record gives: J gene, D gene, clone size, V gene, CDR3 protein, CDR3 DNA. A D gene is named only where the DNA matches it firmly. Clone size is stated in some rows and not others, as once, few, many or a class when expanded.

j_call: TRBJ2-1
d_call: NA
clone_size: NA
v_call: TRBV4-1
cdr3_aa: CASSQAGDEQFF
cdr3_nt: TGCGCCAGCAGCCAAGCAGGGGATGAGCAGTTCTTC

j_call: TRBJ2-3
d_call: NA
clone_size: NA
v_call: TRBV6-5
cdr3_aa: CASSYGGDTDTQYF
cdr3_nt: TGTGCCAGCAGTTACGGAGGGGACACAGATACGCAGTATTTT

j_call: TRBJ1-6
d_call: NA
clone_size: NA
v_call: TRBV13
cdr3_aa: CASSLRRGRGSYNSPLHF
cdr3_nt: TGTGCCAGCAGCTTAAGAAGGGGCCGGGGGTCCTATAATTCACCCCTCCACTTT

j_call: TRBJ1-5
d_call: NA
clone_size: few
v_call: TRBV7-2
cdr3_aa: CASNQAGAGNQPQHF
cdr3_nt: TGTGCCAGCAACCAAGCAGGGGCGGGAAATCAGCCCCAGCATTTT

j_call: TRBJ2-5
d_call: TRBD2
clone_size: once
v_call: TRBV10-2
cdr3_aa: CASSARGLAPTLQETQYF
cdr3_nt: TGCGCCAGCAGTGCGAGGGGACTAGCGCCAACCCTGCAAGAGACCCAGTACTTC

j_call: TRBJ1-1
d_call: NA
clone_size: NA
v_call: TRBV11-2
cdr3_aa: CASSSSLWANTEAFF
cdr3_nt: TGTGCCAGCAGCTCGTCCTTGTGGGCGAACACTGAAGCTTTCTTT

j_call: TRBJ1-1
d_call: NA
clone_size: NA
v_call: TRBV6-5
cdr3_aa: CASIRLGGTEAFF
cdr3_nt: TGTGCCAGCATAAGGCTAGGGGGAACTGAAGCTTTCTTT

j_call: TRBJ1-2
d_call: NA
clone_size: NA
v_call: TRBV6-1
cdr3_aa: CASRGGQGNYGYTF
cdr3_nt: TGTGCCAGCAGGGGGGGCCAGGGCAACTATGGCTACACCTTC

j_call: TRBJ1-5
d_call: NA
clone_size: NA
v_call: TRBV6-5
cdr3_aa: CASSYSQRGNQPQHF
cdr3_nt: TGTGCCAGCAGTTACTCGCAACGGGGGAATCAGCCCCAGCATTTT

j_call: TRBJ1-2
d_call: NA
clone_size: NA
v_call: TRBV7-2
cdr3_aa: CASSSPSGIRNYGYTF
cdr3_nt: TGTGCCAGCAGCTCCCCCTCAGGAATTAGAAACTATGGCTACACCTTC

j_call: TRBJ2-3
d_call: NA
clone_size: NA
v_call: TRBV5-8
cdr3_aa: CASSLGSTNTDTQYF
cdr3_nt: TGTGCCAGCAGCTTGGGTTCGACAAACACAGATACGCAGTATTTT

j_call: TRBJ2-7
d_call: NA
clone_size: NA
v_call: TRBV21-1
cdr3_aa: CASNLGGPPHEQYF
cdr3_nt: TGTGCCAGCAACCTAGGGGGGCCCCCACACGAGCAGTACTTC

j_call: TRBJ2-7
d_call: NA
clone_size: NA
v_call: TRBV6-6
cdr3_aa: CASTDRAGPRTYEQYF
cdr3_nt: TGTGCCAGCACCGACCGGGCGGGGCCAAGAACCTACGAGCAGTACTTC

j_call: TRBJ2-7
d_call: NA
clone_size: NA
v_call: TRBV6-1
cdr3_aa: CASLGGRSTYEQYF
cdr3_nt: TGTGCCAGCCTGGGGGGGCGCAGCACCTACGAGCAGTACTTC

j_call: TRBJ1-6
d_call: NA
clone_size: once
v_call: TRBV5-1
cdr3_aa: CASSSGSSPLHF
cdr3_nt: TGCGCCAGCAGCTCAGGATCTTCACCCCTCCACTTT

j_call: TRBJ2-2
d_call: TRBD1
clone_size: NA
v_call: TRBV30
cdr3_aa: CAWSVQGGTGELFF
cdr3_nt: TGTGCCTGGAGTGTACAGGGGGGTACCGGGGAGCTGTTTTTT

j_call: TRBJ1-5
d_call: NA
clone_size: few
v_call: TRBV2
cdr3_aa: CASRLSQPQHF
cdr3_nt: TGTGCCAGCAGGTTAAGTCAGCCCCAGCATTTT

j_call: TRBJ2-5
d_call: TRBD1
clone_size: NA
v_call: TRBV6-1
cdr3_aa: CASAAGQGFETQYF
cdr3_nt: TGTGCCAGCGCAGCGGGACAGGGTTTTGAGACCCAGTACTTC

j_call: TRBJ1-6
d_call: TRBD1
clone_size: NA
v_call: TRBV7-8
cdr3_aa: CASSPERDRRGSSYNSPLHF
cdr3_nt: TGTGCCAGCAGCCCCGAACGGGACAGGAGAGGGTCCTCCTATAATTCACCCCTCCACTTT

j_call: TRBJ1-5
d_call: TRBD1
clone_size: NA
v_call: TRBV6-5
cdr3_aa: CASSQQGGLNQPQHF
cdr3_nt: TGTGCCAGCAGTCAACAGGGGGGCCTCAATCAGCCCCAGCATTTT

j_call: TRBJ2-1
d_call: TRBD2
clone_size: NA
v_call: TRBV6-4
cdr3_aa: CASSARARGAYNEQFF
cdr3_nt: TGTGCCAGCAGCGCCCGTGCGCGGGGGGCCTACAATGAGCAGTTCTTC

j_call: TRBJ1-1
d_call: TRBD1
clone_size: NA
v_call: TRBV11-2
cdr3_aa: CASSLTGVVEAFF
cdr3_nt: TGTGCCAGCAGCCTGACAGGGGTTGTTGAAGCTTTCTTT

j_call: TRBJ2-5
d_call: NA
clone_size: NA
v_call: TRBV14
cdr3_aa: CASSQRSGATQYF
cdr3_nt: TGTGCCAGCAGCCAACGCTCGGGAGCGACCCAGTACTTC

j_call: TRBJ2-1
d_call: NA
clone_size: once
v_call: TRBV7-8
cdr3_aa: CASSLVLAHEQFF
cdr3_nt: TGTGCCAGCAGCTTAGTACTAGCCCATGAGCAGTTCTTC

j_call: TRBJ1-6
d_call: NA
clone_size: NA
v_call: TRBV4-3
cdr3_aa: CASSQDAALHF
cdr3_nt: TGCGCCAGCAGCCAAGACGCTGCCCTCCACTTT

j_call: TRBJ2-3
d_call: NA
clone_size: NA
v_call: TRBV9
cdr3_aa: CASSPSRARLDTQYF
cdr3_nt: TGTGCCAGCAGCCCCAGCCGGGCCCGTTTGGATACGCAGTATTTT

j_call: TRBJ1-2
d_call: NA
clone_size: few
v_call: TRBV5-1
cdr3_aa: CASSWTTANYGYTF
cdr3_nt: TGCGCCAGCAGCTGGACGACAGCTAACTATGGCTACACCTTC

j_call: TRBJ2-1
d_call: TRBD1
clone_size: NA
v_call: TRBV4-3
cdr3_aa: CASSQATGDEQFF
cdr3_nt: TGCGCCAGCAGCCAAGCAACAGGGGACGAGCAGTTCTTC

j_call: TRBJ2-7
d_call: TRBD1
clone_size: NA
v_call: TRBV5-4
cdr3_aa: CASSLPGQSYEQYF
cdr3_nt: TGTGCCAGCAGCCTACCGGGACAGAGCTACGAGCAGTACTTC

j_call: TRBJ2-3
d_call: NA
clone_size: NA
v_call: TRBV5-6
cdr3_aa: CASSLFSQGFPDTQYF
cdr3_nt: TGTGCCAGCAGCTTATTTAGCCAGGGGTTTCCAGATACGCAGTATTTT

j_call: TRBJ1-1
d_call: NA
clone_size: NA
v_call: TRBV27
cdr3_aa: CASSSGSLGAFF
cdr3_nt: TGTGCCAGCAGCAGTGGTTCGCTCGGGGCTTTCTTT

j_call: TRBJ1-5
d_call: NA
clone_size: once
v_call: TRBV18
cdr3_aa: CASSLLGMGSNQPQHF
cdr3_nt: TGTGCCAGCTCACTCCTCGGGATGGGTAGCAATCAGCCCCAGCATTTT

j_call: TRBJ2-3
d_call: TRBD2
clone_size: NA
v_call: TRBV5-4
cdr3_aa: CASSLVGLAGSDTQYF
cdr3_nt: TGTGCCAGCAGCTTGGTGGGACTAGCGGGTTCAGATACGCAGTATTTT

j_call: TRBJ2-1
d_call: TRBD2
clone_size: NA
v_call: TRBV6-4
cdr3_aa: CASSRLAGGQDEQFF
cdr3_nt: TGTGCCAGCAGCAGACTAGCGGGGGGGCAGGATGAGCAGTTCTTC

j_call: TRBJ1-6
d_call: NA
clone_size: NA
v_call: TRBV19
cdr3_aa: CASSIMLSRPDNSPLHF
cdr3_nt: TGTGCCAGTAGTATAATGCTATCCAGACCTGATAATTCACCCCTCCACTTT

j_call: TRBJ1-2
d_call: TRBD1
clone_size: NA
v_call: TRBV2
cdr3_aa: CASSVRTGNYGYTF
cdr3_nt: TGTGCCAGCAGTGTAAGGACAGGGAACTATGGCTACACCTTC

j_call: TRBJ1-1
d_call: TRBD1
clone_size: NA
v_call: TRBV5-1
cdr3_aa: CASSSQGGNTEAFF
cdr3_nt: TGCGCCAGCAGTTCACAGGGGGGGAACACTGAAGCTTTCTTT

j_call: TRBJ1-1
d_call: NA
clone_size: NA
v_call: TRBV5-1
cdr3_aa: CASSSTLNRDGGTEAFF
cdr3_nt: TGCGCCAGCAGCTCCACACTCAACAGGGACGGAGGCACTGAAGCTTTCTTT

j_call: TRBJ2-2
d_call: TRBD1
clone_size: NA
v_call: TRBV9
cdr3_aa: CASSAPGAAGGLDGELFF
cdr3_nt: TGTGCCAGCAGCGCACCAGGGGCGGCAGGGGGATTAGACGGGGAGCTGTTTTTT

j_call: TRBJ1-1
d_call: TRBD1
clone_size: NA
v_call: TRBV9
cdr3_aa: CASSPRQGLNTEAFF
cdr3_nt: TGTGCCAGCAGCCCGAGACAGGGCCTCAACACTGAAGCTTTCTTT

j_call: TRBJ2-2
d_call: NA
clone_size: NA
v_call: TRBV5-4
cdr3_aa: CASSRLEPGELFF
cdr3_nt: TGTGCCAGCAGCCGTCTAGAACCCGGGGAGCTGTTTTTT

j_call: TRBJ2-2
d_call: TRBD1
clone_size: NA
v_call: TRBV7-3
cdr3_aa: CASSVSTGNGELFF
cdr3_nt: TGTGCCAGCAGCGTATCGACAGGGAACGGGGAGCTGTTTTTT

j_call: TRBJ2-5
d_call: NA
clone_size: NA
v_call: TRBV10-3
cdr3_aa: CAISESGVQETQYF
cdr3_nt: TGTGCCATCAGTGAGTCAGGGGTTCAAGAGACCCAGTACTTC

j_call: TRBJ1-1
d_call: NA
clone_size: NA
v_call: TRBV5-4
cdr3_aa: CASSAPLTNTEAFF
cdr3_nt: TGTGCCAGCAGCGCCCCCTTAACAAACACTGAAGCTTTCTTT

j_call: TRBJ2-7
d_call: NA
clone_size: NA
v_call: TRBV15
cdr3_aa: CATSRGAVGGNEQYF
cdr3_nt: TGTGCCACCAGCAGAGGCGCGGTCGGGGGCAACGAGCAGTACTTC

j_call: TRBJ1-1
d_call: NA
clone_size: NA
v_call: TRBV6-1
cdr3_aa: CASSDWPRIMNTEAFF
cdr3_nt: TGTGCCAGCAGTGATTGGCCAAGGATCATGAACACTGAAGCTTTCTTT

j_call: TRBJ2-7
d_call: TRBD1
clone_size: NA
v_call: TRBV28
cdr3_aa: CASSPSGTGSYEQYF
cdr3_nt: TGTGCCAGCAGTCCTTCCGGGACAGGCTCCTACGAGCAGTACTTC

j_call: TRBJ1-1
d_call: NA
clone_size: NA
v_call: TRBV6-1
cdr3_aa: CASSEPGLGAFF
cdr3_nt: TGTGCCAGCAGTGAACCGGGGCTCGGGGCTTTCTTT

j_call: TRBJ1-5
d_call: NA
clone_size: NA
v_call: TRBV7-2
cdr3_aa: CASSLGGDQPQHF
cdr3_nt: TGTGCCAGCAGCTTAGGGGGGGATCAGCCCCAGCATTTT

j_call: TRBJ2-3
d_call: TRBD2
clone_size: NA
v_call: TRBV7-2
cdr3_aa: CASSLDTSGGTDTQYF
cdr3_nt: TGTGCCAGCAGCTTAGATACTAGCGGGGGGACAGATACGCAGTATTTT

j_call: TRBJ2-3
d_call: NA
clone_size: NA
v_call: TRBV6-5
cdr3_aa: CASSSPFQRNTDTQYF
cdr3_nt: TGTGCCAGCAGTTCCCCCTTTCAGCGTAACACAGATACGCAGTATTTT

j_call: TRBJ1-1
d_call: NA
clone_size: NA
v_call: TRBV19
cdr3_aa: CASTFGGPNTEAFF
cdr3_nt: TGTGCCAGTACCTTCGGTGGGCCTAACACTGAAGCTTTCTTT

j_call: TRBJ2-4
d_call: TRBD2
clone_size: NA
v_call: TRBV7-9
cdr3_aa: CASSEQRGKNIQYF
cdr3_nt: TGTGCCAGCAGCGAACAGCGGGGCAAAAACATTCAGTACTTC

j_call: TRBJ2-7
d_call: NA
clone_size: NA
v_call: TRBV21-1
cdr3_aa: CASSKRSRGHWEQYF
cdr3_nt: TGTGCCAGCAGCAAAAGGTCTCGGGGGCATTGGGAGCAGTACTTC

j_call: TRBJ2-2
d_call: TRBD1
clone_size: NA
v_call: TRBV6-1
cdr3_aa: CASTGTVANTGELFF
cdr3_nt: TGTGCCAGCACCGGGACAGTCGCGAACACCGGGGAGCTGTTTTTT

j_call: TRBJ1-2
d_call: NA
clone_size: NA
v_call: TRBV29-1
cdr3_aa: CSVLPGVGYGYTF
cdr3_nt: TGCAGCGTACTTCCCGGGGTTGGCTATGGCTACACCTTC

j_call: TRBJ2-3
d_call: NA
clone_size: NA
v_call: TRBV9
cdr3_aa: CASSPEMDTQYF
cdr3_nt: TGTGCCAGCAGCCCCGAAATGGATACGCAGTATTTT